Included here is one T cell receptor beta chain sequence, with context. TCRdb re-called the 5' RACE reads; one entry per CDR3 protein, DNA not given. The repertoire table contains some 170,000 distinct CDR3 sequences. CDR1 and CDR2 (germline): MNHEY, SMNVEV (reference sequence). The CDR3 is made up of 16 amino acids. These data belong to a study of monozygotic twins with inflammatory bowel disease. This receptor was taken from a human donor with ulcerative colitis or Crohn's disease, or a healthy co-twin of an affected twin (not recorded which). The rearrangement joins TRBV27 to TRBJ2-7; without DNA, the TCRdb call of TRBD2 cannot be checked. Sequencing used blood. The CDR3: CASSLSHPSVPYEQYF.